Following are 20 T cell receptor beta chains from one sample sequenced in a study of cytomegalovirus exposure and HLA in healthy donors. Primers for the PCR totalled 60 Vbeta and 13 Jbeta. Clones were read by immunoSEQ multiplex PCR, and TCRdb kept only the in-frame ones, dropping some. The sample consists of around 230,000 clones, 82% of them appearing once. What was sequenced was PBMCs. These receptors were collected from a man aged 35-49 years in good health and CMV-seropositive.

The chain combines TRBV19 with TRBJ2-5, with 8 bases aligning to TRBD2. V lost 5 bases to trimming and J lost 4 bases; unmatched junction nucleotides: 6. The CDR3 consists of 14 residues. Germline loops: CDR1 LNHDA, CDR2 SQIVND (reference sequence). CDR3 nucleotide sequence: TGTGCCAGTAGTCCACCCAGCGGGAGAGAGACCCAGTACTTC. Translating gives CASSPPSGRETQYF.

The J gene is TRBJ2-7, the V gene TRBV7-9; D perhaps matches TRBD2 (5 bases). The CDR3 has 12 amino acids. The V and J ends lost 4 bases and 3 bases respectively, with 7 bases between them. Per the germline V gene, CDR1 is SEHNR and CDR2 is FQNEAQ (reference sequence). The CDR3: CASSWGVYEQYF. The CDR3 DNA reads as TGTGCCAGCAGCTGGGGAGTCTACGAGCAGTACTTC.

A note on this clone: Other nucleotide sequences from this sample produce the same CDR3. This chain links TRBV4-1 with TRBJ2-7; 7 bases are a match to TRBD2. This CDR3 has 15 amino acids. Per the germline V gene, CDR1 is MGHRA and CDR2 is YSYEKL. V was clipped by 5 bases and J by 0 bases; unmatched bases: 7. CDR3 loop: CASSYGASGSYEQYF. For the CDR3, the DNA is TGCGCCAGCAGCTATGGGGCTAGCGGCTCCTACGAGCAGTACTTC.

This clone was seen a handful of times. V usage is TRBV5-1 and J usage is TRBJ2-4, with D possibly matching TRBD2 (5 bases). Germline V lookup: CDR1 SGHRS, CDR2 YFSETQ. With 3 bases removed from V and 6 bases from J, the gap between germline ends came to 13 bases. The CDR3 is made up of 14 amino acids. CDR3 amino acids: CASSSTGFRNIQYF. As DNA, the CDR3 is TGCGCCAGCAGCTCCACGGGGTTCCGAAACATTCAGTACTTC.

The chain employs TRBV5-1 and TRBJ2-3; 7 nucleotides align to TRBD2. The CDR3 runs 17 residues. Germline V lookup: CDR1 SGHRS, CDR2 YFSETQ. V was pared by 0 bases and J by 0 bases, with 7 bases of the junction left unmatched. CDR3 sequence reads: CASSLGSGGISTDTQYF. CDR3 nucleotides: TGCGCCAGCAGCTTGGGATCGGGGGGTATTAGCACAGATACGCAGTATTTT.

This clone was seen a few times. The junction shows a germline mismatch at one end, possibly a read error. This sequence joins TRBV7-9 and TRBJ2-7, with D possibly TRBD1 on 6 matching bases. This CDR3 is 12 amino acids long. Germline CDR1 reads SEHNR; CDR2 reads FQNEAQ (reference sequence). The CDR3 nucleotides read TGTTCCAGCAGCTCCAGGGGCTACGAGCAGTACTTC. This translates into CSSSSRGYEQYF.

This chain links TRBV19 with TRBJ2-1; TRBD2 agrees at 9 bases. Germline V lookup: CDR1 LNHDA, CDR2 SQIVND (reference sequence). The ends lost 0 bases at V and 4 bases at J; junction bases unmatched: 1. This CDR3 has 15 amino acids. CDR3 amino acids: CASSIDSGGYNEQFF. In DNA, the CDR3 is TGTGCCAGTAGTATAGATAGCGGGGGTTACAATGAGCAGTTCTTC.

The chain joins TRBV28 to TRBJ2-6; TRBD1 matches 7 bases. The CDR3 is made up of 13 amino acids. Trimming took 10 bases from V and 2 from J; bases not matched to a gene: 2. The germline gives CDR1 MDHEN, CDR2 SYDVKM. This chain's CDR3 is CATTGAGANVLTF. The CDR3 DNA is TGTGCCACCACAGGGGCTGGGGCCAACGTCCTGACTTTC.

This clone has just a few counts. This chain joins TRBV7-9 and TRBJ2-5, with D unresolved. The V and J ends lost 2 bases and 5 bases respectively, with 9 bases between them. Per the germline V gene, CDR1 is SEHNR and CDR2 is FQNEAQ (reference sequence). This CDR3 spans 13 amino acids. The CDR3 reads CASSLSRLETQYF. In DNA, the CDR3 is TGTGCCAGCAGCTTATCCAGGCTGGAGACCCAGTACTTC.

This chain connects TRBV29-1 to TRBJ1-2, with a weak D call TRBD1 (6 bases). Germline V gives CDR1 SQVTM, CDR2 ANQGSEA. The CDR3 consists of 19 residues. V dropped 2 bases and J dropped 4 bases, with 29 bases sitting between them. The CDR3 region is CSVELSPGNTGQEVYGYTF. The CDR3 nucleotides are TGCAGCGTTGAACTATCACCGGGGAATACAGGGCAGGAAGTCTATGGCTACACCTTC.

The genes are TRBV5-1 and TRBJ2-3; D is possibly TRBD2 (6 bases). The CDR3 is 15 residues long. Trimming left V 4 bases short and J 1 base short, with 13 bases between. Germline V gives CDR1 SGHRS, CDR2 YFSETQ. CDR3 sequence reads: CASSPAAGRTDTQYF. In DNA, the CDR3 is TGCGCCAGCAGCCCGGCGGCGGGACGCACAGATACGCAGTATTTT.

The chain combines TRBV12-5 with TRBJ2-1; TRBD2 agrees at 16 bases. Losses at the gene ends were 1 base for V and 4 bases for J; bases not matched to a gene: 13. The CDR3 is 21 residues long. The germline gives CDR1 LGHNT, CDR2 FRNRAP. CDR3: CASGLGFPPGTSGRDYNEQFF. The CDR3 DNA reads as TGTGCTAGTGGTTTGGGGTTCCCCCCAGGGACTAGCGGGAGGGATTACAATGAGCAGTTCTTC.

V gene TRBV5-6 combines with J gene TRBJ2-7; D unclear. This CDR3 spans 14 amino acids. V lost 0 bases and J lost 3, with 10 bases in between. Germline CDR1 and CDR2: SGHDT and YYEEEE. The CDR3 sequence: CASSLVGRLYEQYF. CDR3 nucleotide sequence: TGTGCCAGCAGCTTGGTCGGCAGGCTCTACGAGCAGTACTTC.

This rearrangement joins TRBV5-1 to TRBJ2-5, with D possibly matching TRBD2 (5 bases). The CDR3 extends over 12 amino acids. CDR1 is SGHRS and CDR2 is YFSETQ in the germline V gene. V lost 1 base, J lost 4 bases, and 5 bases lay in between. CDR3 DNA: TGCGCCAGCAGCTTGAGCGGAGAGACCCAGTACTTC. Its protein is CASSLSGETQYF.

This chain connects TRBV30 to TRBJ1-2; D possibly corresponds to TRBD1 (6 bases). Germline V lookup: CDR1 GTSNPN, CDR2 SVGIG (reference sequence). The CDR3 length is 14 residues. The ends were cut back, 3 bases at V and 10 bases at J, with 21 bases in the middle. CDR3 protein: CAWRATGGGTHYTF. CDR3 coding DNA: TGTGCCTGGAGAGCCACGGGGGGCGGGACCCACTACACCTTC.

The chain combines TRBV15 with TRBJ2-2, with 9 bases aligning to TRBD2. Unmatched junction bases numbered 16, after V lost 4 bases and J lost 4 bases. The CDR3 covers 19 residues. Germline CDR1 reads LNHNV; CDR2 reads YYDKDF (reference sequence). CDR3 amino acids: CATSMPPGSGGGGTGELFF. For the CDR3, the DNA is TGTGCCACCAGCATGCCTCCAGGTTCTGGCGGGGGGGGCACCGGGGAGCTGTTTTTT. Looking up the rest from reference TRBV15 and TRBJ2-2 gives the full variable domain: DAMVIQNPRYQVTQFGKPVTLSCSQTLNHNVMYWYQQKSSQAPKLLFHYYDKDFNNEADTPDNFQSRRPNTSFCFLDIRSPGLGDTAMYLCATSMPPGSGGGGTGELFFGEGSRLTVL.

This chain joins TRBV27 and TRBJ2-7, with D perhaps TRBD2 (5 bases). CDR3 length equals 14 residues. From germline, CDR1 is MNHEY and CDR2 SMNVEV (reference sequence). V lost 4 bases and J lost 4, with 14 bases in between. CDR3 loop: CASSSGLDRYEQYF. The CDR3, as DNA: TGTGCCAGCAGTTCAGGACTGGATCGGTACGAGCAGTACTTC.

This sequence joins TRBV19 and TRBJ1-1; D is perhaps TRBD1 (5 bases). Germline V gene lookup returns CDR1 LNHDA and CDR2 SQIVND (reference sequence). The germline V and J ends were trimmed by 9 bases and 1 base, with 18 bases remaining between them. The CDR3 loop spans 15 amino acids. DNA for the CDR3: TGTGCCAGCCTGTCGCATTTGGGGCCGAACACTGAAGCTTTCTTT. This encodes CASLSHLGPNTEAFF.

The chain combines TRBV7-6 with TRBJ1-1; 11 bases are a match to TRBD1. There are 15 residues in the CDR3. V dropped 5 bases and J dropped 5; count of bases not matched to a gene: 7. CDR1 and CDR2 (germline): SGHVS, FNYEAQ. The CDR3 protein is CASSKQGQGGTEAFF. CDR3 DNA: TGTGCCAGCAGCAAACAGGGACAGGGGGGGACTGAAGCTTTCTTT.

This clone showed up just a few times. The chain combines TRBV20-1 with TRBJ2-1; TRBD1 matches at 7 bases. The junction had 2 bases not matched to a gene; V was cut back by 6 bases and J by 6 bases. Germline CDR1 is DFQATT and CDR2 is SNEGSKA (reference sequence). The CDR3 extends over 11 amino acids. In DNA, the CDR3 is TGCAGTGCCAACAGGGGCAATGAGCAGTTCTTC. Amino acids: CSANRGNEQFF.